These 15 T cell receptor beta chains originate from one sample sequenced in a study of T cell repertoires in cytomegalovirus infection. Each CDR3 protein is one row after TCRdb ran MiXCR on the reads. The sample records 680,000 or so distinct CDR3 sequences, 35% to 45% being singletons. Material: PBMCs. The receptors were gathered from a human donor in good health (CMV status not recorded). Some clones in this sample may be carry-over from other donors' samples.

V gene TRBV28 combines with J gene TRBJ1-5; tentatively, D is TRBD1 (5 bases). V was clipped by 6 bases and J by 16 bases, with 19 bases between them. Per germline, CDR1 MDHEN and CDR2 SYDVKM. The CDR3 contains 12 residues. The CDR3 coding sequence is TGTGCCAGCAGCTACCGGGTCAGGGAAAAACATTTT. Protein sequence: CASSYRVREKHF.

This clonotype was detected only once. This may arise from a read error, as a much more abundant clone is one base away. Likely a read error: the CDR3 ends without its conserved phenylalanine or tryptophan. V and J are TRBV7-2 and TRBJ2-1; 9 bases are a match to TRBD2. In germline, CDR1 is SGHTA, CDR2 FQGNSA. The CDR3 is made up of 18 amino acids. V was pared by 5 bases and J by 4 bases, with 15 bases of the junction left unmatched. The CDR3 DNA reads TGTGCCAGCAGCAGGGGGGGGGCTAGCGGGATTTCTTACAATGAGCAGTTCTCC. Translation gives CASSRGGASGISYNEQFS.

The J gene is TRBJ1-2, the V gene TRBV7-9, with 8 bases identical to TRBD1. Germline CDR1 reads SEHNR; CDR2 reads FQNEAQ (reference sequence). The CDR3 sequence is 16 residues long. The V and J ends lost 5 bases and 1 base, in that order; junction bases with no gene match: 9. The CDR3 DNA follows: TGTGCCAGCAGCAACTTCGGGACAGGAGATAACTATGGCTACACCTTC. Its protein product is CASSNFGTGDNYGYTF.

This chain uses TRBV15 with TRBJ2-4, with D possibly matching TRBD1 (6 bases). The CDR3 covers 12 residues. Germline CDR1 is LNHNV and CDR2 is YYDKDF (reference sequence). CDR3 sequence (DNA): TGTGTCTCCAGCAGGGGTGGCATTACAACTTACTTC. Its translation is CVSSRGGITTYF.

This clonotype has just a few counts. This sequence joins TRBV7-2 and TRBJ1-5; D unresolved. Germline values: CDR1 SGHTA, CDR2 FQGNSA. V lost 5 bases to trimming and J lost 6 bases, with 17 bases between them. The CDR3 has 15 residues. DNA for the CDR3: TGTGCCAGCAGCCCCGGGCCCTACATGGGTCAGCCCCAGCATTTT. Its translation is CASSPGPYMGQPQHF.

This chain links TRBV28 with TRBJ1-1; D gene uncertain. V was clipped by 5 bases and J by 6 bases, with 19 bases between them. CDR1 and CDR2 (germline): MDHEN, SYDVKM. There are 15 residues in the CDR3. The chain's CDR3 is CASSGNPGRNPEAFF. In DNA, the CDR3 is TGTGCCAGCAGTGGAAACCCAGGACGGAATCCTGAAGCTTTCTTT.

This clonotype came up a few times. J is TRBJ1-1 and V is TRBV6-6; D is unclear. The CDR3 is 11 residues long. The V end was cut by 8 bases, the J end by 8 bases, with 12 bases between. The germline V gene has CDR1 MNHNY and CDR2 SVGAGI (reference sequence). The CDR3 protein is CASRARFEAFF. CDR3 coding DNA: TGTGCCAGCCGGGCCCGATTCGAAGCTTTCTTT.

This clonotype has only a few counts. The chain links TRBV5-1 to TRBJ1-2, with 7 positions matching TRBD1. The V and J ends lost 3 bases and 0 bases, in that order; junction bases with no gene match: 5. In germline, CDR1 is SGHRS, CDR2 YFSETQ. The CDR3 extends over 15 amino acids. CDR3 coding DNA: TGCGCCAGCAGCTCGGGACAGTTAGCTAACTATGGCTACACCTTC. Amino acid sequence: CASSSGQLANYGYTF.

The CDR3 nucleotides are TGTGCCAGCACCAACGGACGGGAACTGTTTTTT. Its translation is CASTNGRELFF. The chain combines TRBV7-2 with TRBJ1-4; no clear D gene. Germline CDR1 and CDR2: SGHTA and FQGNSA. Trimming left V 7 bases short and J 12 bases short, with 12 bases between. This CDR3 has 11 amino acids. Together with reference TRBV7-2 and TRBJ1-4, the CDR3 gives the full variable domain: GAGVSQSPSNKVTEKGKDVELRCDPISGHTALYWYRQSLGQGLEFLIYFQGNSAPDKSGLPSDRFSAERTGGSVSTLTIQRTQQEDSAVYLCASTNGRELFFGSGTQLSVL.

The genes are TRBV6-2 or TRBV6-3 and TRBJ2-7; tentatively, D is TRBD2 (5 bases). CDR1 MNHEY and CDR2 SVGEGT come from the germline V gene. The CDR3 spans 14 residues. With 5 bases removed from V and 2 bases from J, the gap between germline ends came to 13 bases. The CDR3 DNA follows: TGTGCCAGCAGTCACCGGGAAGTCCCCTACGAGCAGTACTTC. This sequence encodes CASSHREVPYEQYF.

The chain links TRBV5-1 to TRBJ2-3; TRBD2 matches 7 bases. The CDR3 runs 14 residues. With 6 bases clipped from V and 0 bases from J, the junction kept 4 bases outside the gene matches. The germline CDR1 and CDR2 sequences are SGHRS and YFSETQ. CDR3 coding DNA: TGCGCCAGCAACCTAGCGGAAAGCACAGATACGCAGTATTTT. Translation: CASNLAESTDTQYF.

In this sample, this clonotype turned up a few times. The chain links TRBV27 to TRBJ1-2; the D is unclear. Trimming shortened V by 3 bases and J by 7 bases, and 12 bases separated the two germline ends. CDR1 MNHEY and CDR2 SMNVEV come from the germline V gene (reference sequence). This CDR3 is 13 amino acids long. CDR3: CASSLSEGSGYTF. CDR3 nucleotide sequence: TGTGCCAGCAGTTTGAGCGAAGGATCTGGCTACACCTTC.

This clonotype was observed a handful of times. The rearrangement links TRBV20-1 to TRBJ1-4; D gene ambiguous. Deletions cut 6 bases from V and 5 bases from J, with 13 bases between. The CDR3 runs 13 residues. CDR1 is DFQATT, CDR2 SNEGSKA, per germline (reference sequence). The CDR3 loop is CSAPNLRNEKLFF. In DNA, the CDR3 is TGCAGTGCCCCAAACTTGAGGAATGAAAAACTGTTTTTT.

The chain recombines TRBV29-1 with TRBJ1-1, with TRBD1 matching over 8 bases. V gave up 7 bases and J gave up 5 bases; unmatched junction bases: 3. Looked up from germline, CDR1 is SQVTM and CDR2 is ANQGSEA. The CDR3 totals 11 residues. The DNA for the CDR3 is TGCAGCGCTGACAGGGGAACTGAAGCTTTCTTT. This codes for CSADRGTEAFF.

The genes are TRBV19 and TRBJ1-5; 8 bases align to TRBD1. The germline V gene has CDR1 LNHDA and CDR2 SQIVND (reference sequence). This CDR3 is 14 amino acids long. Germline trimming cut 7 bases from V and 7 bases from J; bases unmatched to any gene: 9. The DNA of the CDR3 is TGTGCCAGTACCGTAACAGGGGGGGGACAGCCCCAGCATTTT. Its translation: CASTVTGGGQPQHF.